This T cell receptor beta chain was identified in a study of T cells in Graves' hyperthyroidism and ophthalmopathy. The CDR3 is made up of 12 amino acids. Trimming shortened V by 3 bases and J by 10 bases, and 10 bases separated the two germline ends. Germline V gene sequence: CDR1 SGHAT, CDR2 FQNNGV. Regions amplified from RNA transcripts were the TCR beta CDR3 regions. The primer set for the first-round RT-PCR of the TCR CDR3 was HTBI. MiXCR, applied by TCRdb to the multiplex PCR reads, yields one record per CDR3 protein. The data contain 400,000 or so distinct CDR3 sequences, over 12% of them singletons. This clonotype has at least ten counts.

This rearrangement joins TRBV11-2 to TRBJ2-1, with no clear D. The origin of this receptor is a man between 45 and 60 years old with Graves' ophthalmopathy. Sequencing was carried out using blood. CDR3 sequence (DNA): TGTGCCAGCAGCTTTTTGGAACGGGAGCAGTTCTTC. As protein: CASSFLEREQFF.